This TCR beta chain derives from a study of shared T cell receptors in the human thymus. The trim removed 3 bases at V and 1 base at J, leaving 5 bases unmatched. Germline CDR1 SGHNT, CDR2 YYREEE (reference sequence). The CDR3 totals 15 residues. Assay used: immunoSEQ multiplex PCR; TCRdb lists only in-frame clones, some missing. The table shows hundreds of thousands of clones, with approximately 90% occurring only once. These data are also associated with another study on human thymus T cells. From that report: Congenital heart defects were the reason for the corrective surgery that the donors, healthy Finnish infants, were having. Resections that were taken during corrective heart surgery supplied the thymus tissue. Seemingly biased V and J gene usage marked thymic and blood repertoires. Unrelated people showed highly overlapping thymic repertoires, related research reported.

The V and J genes are TRBV5-4 and TRBJ2-3, with 7 positions matching TRBD2. This clonotype originated in a boy in the first two years of life with a congenital heart defect. The sample comprised thymocytes. This CDR3 reads CASSSRGSRTDTQYF. For the CDR3, the DNA is TGTGCCAGCAGCTCGCGGGGGTCCCGCACAGATACGCAGTATTTT. Using reference TRBV5-4 and TRBJ2-3 for the parts outside the CDR3, the full variable domain is ETGVTQSPTHLIKTRGQQVTLRCSSQSGHNTVSWYQQALGQGPQFIFQYYREEENGRGNFPPRFSGLQFPNYSSELNVNALELDDSALYLCASSSRGSRTDTQYFGPGTRLTVL.